One and the same sample provided the 26 T cell receptor beta chains below, sequenced in a study of blood T cell repertoires in COVID-19. TCRdb's copy holds only in-frame clones and misses some; the assay was immunoSEQ multiplex PCR. The data contain 140,000 to 150,000 clones, 84% of them singletons. The sequenced sample was PBMCs or T cells enriched from blood (not recorded which). The source is a woman between 45 and 65 years old who had been exposed to COVID-19.

The gene calls are TRBV27 and TRBJ1-4; tentatively, D is TRBD1 (5 bases). Trimming pared 2 bases from V and 7 bases from J, leaving 8 bases between. Germline V lookup: CDR1 MNHEY, CDR2 SMNVEV (reference sequence). CDR3 length: 13 residues. The DNA for the CDR3 is TGTGCCAGCAGTTTAAGGGGTATTGAAAAACTGTTTTTT. Translated: CASSLRGIEKLFF.

The chain couples TRBV19 to TRBJ2-1; possible D gene TRBD2, 6 bases. Germline loops: CDR1 LNHDA, CDR2 SQIVND (reference sequence). The V end was cut by 6 bases, the J end by 6 bases, with 18 bases between. This CDR3 region has 15 residues. CDR3 region: CASSPYSGISNEQFF. CDR3 nucleotide sequence: TGTGCCAGTAGCCCCTATAGCGGCATTTCCAATGAGCAGTTCTTC.

The chain joins TRBV27 to TRBJ2-2; D is ambiguous. Germline V CDR1 and CDR2: MNHEY, SMNVEV (reference sequence). CDR3 length: 13 amino acids. The V end was cut by 2 bases, the J end by 1 base, with 2 bases between. As DNA, the CDR3 is TGTGCCAGCAGTTTACGGAACACCGGGGAGCTGTTTTTT. This translates into CASSLRNTGELFF.

This clone has more than one count but fewer than ten. The chain joins TRBV27 to TRBJ1-1; D is unresolved. The CDR3 is 13 residues long. The V and J ends lost 6 bases and 9 bases respectively, with 17 bases between them. The germline gives CDR1 MNHEY, CDR2 SMNVEV (reference sequence). As DNA, the CDR3 is TGTGCCAGCAGCAAAAGGAGGGTCGAGAAAGCTTTCTTT. It specifies CASSKRRVEKAFF.

The rearrangement joins TRBV5-1 to TRBJ1-2; no clear D gene. Germline V lookup: CDR1 SGHRS, CDR2 YFSETQ. Trimming removed 5 bases at V and 0 bases at J, with 8 bases between. The CDR3 is made up of 13 amino acids. The CDR3 coding sequence is TGCGCCAGCAGGCTCGGGACTAACTATGGCTACACCTTC. Protein product: CASRLGTNYGYTF.

The chain has TRBV10-2 and TRBJ1-5; TRBD1 matches 8 bases. The CDR3 spans 14 residues. The germline V gene has CDR1 WSHSY and CDR2 SAAADI. The junction had 8 bases not matched to a gene; V was cut back by 6 bases and J by 7 bases. CDR3 DNA: TGCGCCAGCAGAAGGACAGGGACCGGACAGCCCCAGCATTTT. The encoded protein is CASRRTGTGQPQHF.

CDR3 in amino acids: CASLRDTEAFF. DNA of the CDR3: TGTGCCAGCTTGAGGGACACTGAAGCTTTCTTT. The V gene is TRBV6-5, the J gene TRBJ1-1; D is unresolved. Germline CDR1 reads MNHEY; CDR2 reads SVGAGI. Trimming stripped 8 bases from V and 3 bases from J, with 7 bases between. This CDR3 is 11 amino acids long.

Concerning this clone itself: The junction departs from germline at one end; a sequencing error may be responsible. The J gene is TRBJ1-2, the V gene TRBV14; D not certain. The CDR3 extends over 12 amino acids. Germline V CDR1 and CDR2: SGHDN, FVKESK. CDR3 loop: CASSHSSYGVLF. The CDR3 coding sequence is TGTGCCAGCAGCCATTCAAGCTACGGGGTCCTCTTC.

This clone was seen a handful of times. The chain combines TRBV14 with TRBJ1-2; D is undetermined. The germline V gene encodes CDR1 SGHDN and CDR2 FVKESK. Trimming left V 0 bases short and J 4 bases short, with 6 bases between. The CDR3 is 13 amino acids. CDR3 bases: TGTGCCAGCAGCCAAGACCTAATCTATGGCTACACCTTC. This translates into CASSQDLIYGYTF.

For the CDR3, the DNA is TGCAGTGCGAGTGGGCTAGCGGGAGGGCCGGGGCAGTTCTTC. It encodes CSASGLAGGPGQFF. The rearrangement joins TRBV20-1 to TRBJ2-1; 12 bases fit TRBD2. CDR1 is DFQATT and CDR2 is SNEGSKA in the germline V gene (reference sequence). J was trimmed by 12 bases and V by 6 bases; bases with no gene match: 12. CDR3 length: 14 residues.

The rearrangement uses TRBV27 and TRBJ2-1, with 12 bases fitting TRBD2. The CDR3 spans 16 residues. After removal of 3 bases from V and 8 bases from J, the junction contained 8 bases not matched to a gene. Germline CDR1 MNHEY, CDR2 SMNVEV (reference sequence). CDR3 bases: TGTGCCAGCAGTTTGTCTAGCGGGGGGGTCTTCCATGAGCAGTTCTTC. Protein product: CASSLSSGGVFHEQFF.

The chain couples TRBV5-5 to TRBJ1-6; the D is unclear. This CDR3 is 15 amino acids long. In germline, CDR1 is SGHKS, CDR2 YYEKEE (reference sequence). V was clipped by 0 bases and J by 0 bases, with 4 bases between them. The CDR3 bases are TGTGCCAGCAGCTTGGTAGCCTCCTATAATTCACCCCTCCACTTT. This encodes CASSLVASYNSPLHF.

The chain is built from TRBV6-5 and TRBJ2-7; 8 positions agree with TRBD2. This CDR3 is 14 amino acids long. Trimming removed 3 bases from V and 3 bases from J; junction bases left unmatched: 4. Germline CDR1 reads MNHEY; CDR2 reads SVGAGI. The CDR3 DNA sequence: TGTGCCAGCAGTTATACCACTAGCGGCTACGAGCAGTACTTC. It specifies CASSYTTSGYEQYF.

The chain joins TRBV7-2 to TRBJ2-7, with 9 positions matching TRBD2. V lost 5 bases, J lost 4 bases, and 15 bases stayed unmatched. Germline V gene sequence: CDR1 SGHTA, CDR2 FQGNSA. This CDR3 has 17 residues. DNA of the CDR3: TGTGCCAGCAGCCTCTCCTCTAGCGGGGTATTCCTTTACGAGCAGTACTTC. Protein product: CASSLSSSGVFLYEQYF.

This chain uses TRBV5-8 with TRBJ2-7; perhaps TRBD2 as D (5 bases). Germline lookup yields CDR1 SGHTS and CDR2 YDEGEE. CDR3 length: 14 residues. Trimming removed 4 bases at V and 3 bases at J, with 14 bases between. CDR3 loop: CASSGPGSFYEQYF. The DNA of the CDR3 is TGTGCCAGCAGCGGACCGGGATCCTTCTACGAGCAGTACTTC. The variable domain in full, with the rest retrieved from reference TRBV5-8 and TRBJ2-7, is EAGVTQSPTHLIKTRGQQATLRCSPISGHTSVYWYQQALGLGLQFLLWYDEGEERNRGNFPPRFSGRQFPNYSSELNVNALELEDSALYLCASSGPGSFYEQYFGPGTRLTVT.

The chain combines TRBV5-1 with TRBJ2-2; unclear D gene. The CDR3 runs 15 residues. V lost 6 bases and J lost 5, with 17 bases in between. Germline V gene data show CDR1 as SGHRS and CDR2 as YFSETQ. CDR3 nucleotide sequence: TGCGCCAGCACCCCCTTGGGCAGAACAACCGGGGAGCTGTTTTTT. The encoded protein is CASTPLGRTTGELFF.

The chain joins TRBV6-5 to TRBJ1-2; D is uncertain. The CDR3 covers 15 residues. Trimming took 1 base from V and 8 from J, leaving 17 bases between them. The germline gives CDR1 MNHEY, CDR2 SVGAGI. CDR3 sequence reads: CASSYLAGSRDGYTF. DNA for the CDR3: TGTGCCAGCAGTTACTTAGCCGGGTCCCGTGACGGCTACACCTTC.

This rearrangement joins TRBV5-1 to TRBJ2-5; TRBD2 aligns across 10 bases. With 5 bases clipped from V and 3 bases from J, the junction kept 4 bases outside the gene matches. In germline, CDR1 is SGHRS, CDR2 YFSETQ. The CDR3 length is 14 residues. The CDR3 is CASSTSGGEETQYF. The CDR3 DNA reads TGCGCCAGCAGTACCAGCGGGGGGGAAGAGACCCAGTACTTC.

The chain is built from TRBV18 and TRBJ1-3, with D unclear. The germline V and J ends were trimmed by 1 base and 3 bases, with 7 bases remaining between them. Germline V CDR1 and CDR2: KGHSH, LQKENI. This CDR3 contains 14 residues. CDR3: CASSPQPSGNTIYF. CDR3 nucleotide sequence: TGTGCCAGCTCACCACAGCCTAGTGGAAACACCATATATTTT.

V gene TRBV11-3 combines with J gene TRBJ2-1; maybe TRBD2 (6 bases). The CDR3 is 13 amino acids. Germline V CDR1 and CDR2: SGHNT, YENEEA. V lost 5 bases and J lost 5, with 10 bases in between. The CDR3 region is CASSAWRDNEQFF. DNA for the CDR3: TGTGCCAGCAGCGCCTGGAGGGACAATGAGCAGTTCTTC.

The J gene is TRBJ2-1, the V gene TRBV6-5; 9 bases are shared with TRBD2. This CDR3 region has 15 residues. With 6 bases clipped from V and 2 bases from J, the junction kept 5 bases outside the gene matches. CDR1 and CDR2 from the germline V gene are MNHEY and SVGAGI. CDR3 residues: CASSYLAGTYNEQFF. In nucleotides, the CDR3 is TGTGCCAGCAGCTATCTAGCGGGAACCTACAATGAGCAGTTCTTC.

This clone was detected only a few times. CDR3 protein: CSFTGNPGNTIYF. Here the CDR3 DNA reads TGCAGCTTCACGGGGAACCCTGGAAACACCATATATTTT. The rearrangement uses TRBV29-1 and TRBJ1-3, with no clear D. The germline V gene encodes CDR1 SQVTM and CDR2 ANQGSEA. V lost 8 bases and J 2 bases, leaving 13 bases between the germline ends. The CDR3 extends over 13 amino acids.

A single count supports this clone. The chain has TRBV27 and TRBJ1-2, with D unresolved. In germline, CDR1 is MNHEY, CDR2 SMNVEV (reference sequence). The germline V and J ends were trimmed by 7 bases and 5 bases, with 14 bases remaining between them. The length of the CDR3 is 13 residues. This CDR3 reads CASTWLLEYGYTF. In DNA form, the CDR3 reads TGTGCCAGCACTTGGCTCTTGGAGTATGGCTACACCTTC.

The chain recombines TRBV5-1 with TRBJ2-2, with D possibly being TRBD1 (8 bases). Trimming took off 0 bases at V and 5 bases at J, with 14 bases between the two ends. The CDR3 runs 16 residues. The germline gives CDR1 SGHRS, CDR2 YFSETQ. The DNA for the CDR3 is TGCGCCAGCAGCTTGGCCCACAGGGGGGGGACCGGGGAGCTGTTTTTT. This sequence encodes CASSLAHRGGTGELFF.

The rearrangement uses TRBV3-1 (or the pseudogene TRBV3-2) and TRBJ1-4; 8 nucleotides match TRBD1. The CDR3 extends over 15 amino acids. In germline, CDR1 is LGHDT, CDR2 YNNKEL (reference sequence). J was trimmed by 8 bases and V by 1 base; bases with no gene match: 6. The CDR3 region has the DNA TGTGCCAGCAGCCAAGTCGACAGGGGAAAGGAAAAACTGTTTTTT. Its protein is CASSQVDRGKEKLFF.

CDR3 region: CASGPNPVEAFF. The CDR3 DNA is TGTGCTAGTGGCCCCAACCCGGTTGAAGCTTTCTTT. The gene calls are TRBV12-5 and TRBJ1-1, with D hard to call. CDR1 is LGHNT and CDR2 is FRNRAP in the germline V gene. Trimming cost V 6 bases and J 7 bases, with 12 bases left between them. The length of the CDR3 is 12 residues.